These 20 T cell receptor beta chains were all obtained from the same sample, sequenced in a study of graft-versus-host responses after intestinal transplantation. Their antigens are not known. Profiling relied on immunoSEQ multiplex PCR, and the TCRdb table lists in-frame clones only, not all of them. The sample has 75,000 to 100,000 clones; just under 95% are singletons. Sequenced here: unstimulated CD8+ T cells sorted from spleen or lymph node cells, sampled before intestinal transplant. These receptors came from a human donor who received an intestinal transplant.

This sequence joins TRBV19 and TRBJ2-3; D is perhaps TRBD1 (6 bases). CDR3 length equals 13 residues. Per germline, CDR1 LNHDA and CDR2 SQIVND (reference sequence). Trimming cost V 2 bases and J 6 bases, with 9 bases left between them. CDR3 sequence reads: CASSITGSDTQYF. DNA of the CDR3: TGTGCCAGTAGTATAACAGGGAGTGATACGCAGTATTTT.

This chain links TRBV5-8 with TRBJ1-1; TRBD1 matches at 11 bases. The V gene end was trimmed by 4 bases and the J gene end by 0 bases; junction bases not matched to a gene: 14. Germline lookup yields CDR1 SGHTS and CDR2 YDEGEE. This CDR3 is 19 amino acids long. The CDR3 spells CASSTGTGGIDPMNTEAFF. The CDR3 nucleotides read TGTGCCAGCAGCACCGGGACAGGGGGTATCGACCCCATGAACACTGAAGCTTTCTTT.

The V and J genes are TRBV19 and TRBJ1-4; a possible D gene is TRBD1 (6 bases). Per the germline V gene, CDR1 is LNHDA and CDR2 is SQIVND (reference sequence). The CDR3 extends over 12 amino acids. V shed 4 bases and J shed 8 bases, with 8 bases lying between them. CDR3 residues: CASSTGQEKLFF. The CDR3 DNA is TGTGCCAGTAGTACCGGACAGGAAAAACTGTTTTTT.

J is TRBJ2-5 and V is TRBV9, with D perhaps TRBD2 (5 bases). Germline CDR1 reads SGDLS; CDR2 reads YYNGEE. With 4 bases removed from V and 4 bases from J, the gap between germline ends came to 20 bases. CDR3 length equals 16 residues. Written as DNA, the CDR3 is TGTGCCAGCAGCACTAGTCGGGTCTTTGCTGTAGAGACCCAGTACTTC. It is translated as CASSTSRVFAVETQYF.

The V and J genes are TRBV7-9 and TRBJ2-7, with a possible D match to TRBD1 (5 bases). The CDR3 has 16 amino acids. CDR1 and CDR2 (germline): SEHNR, FQNEAQ (reference sequence). Trimming left V 2 bases short and J 3 bases short, with 17 bases between. The CDR3 DNA sequence: TGTGCCAGCAGCTTAAATACAGGTCCCCTAATCTACGAGCAGTACTTC. Amino acids: CASSLNTGPLIYEQYF.

The V call is TRBV5-6, the J call TRBJ2-5, with D maybe TRBD1 (6 bases). From germline, CDR1 is SGHDT and CDR2 YYEEEE. The CDR3 is 15 residues long. Trimming stripped 0 bases from V and 5 bases from J, with 14 bases between. CDR3 sequence: CASSLGTGTWETQYF. The CDR3 DNA reads TGTGCCAGCAGCTTGGGAACAGGGACCTGGGAGACCCAGTACTTC.

This clone came up once. The chain carries TRBV19 and TRBJ2-7; 8 nucleotides align to TRBD1. The CDR3 totals 15 residues. Trimming at V came to 5 bases and at J to 3 bases, leaving 9 bases not matched to a gene. CDR1 is LNHDA, CDR2 SQIVND, per germline (reference sequence). For the CDR3, the DNA is TGTGCCAGTAGTTCGGGGACAGGAAACCACTACGAGCAGTACTTC. Its protein is CASSSGTGNHYEQYF.

V gene TRBV11-2 combines with J gene TRBJ2-1; no reliable D call. There are 14 residues in the CDR3. The V gene's germline CDR1 is SGHAT and CDR2 FQNNGV. V lost 4 bases to trimming and J lost 4 bases, with 11 bases between them. In DNA form, the CDR3 reads TGTGCCAGCAGCTCCCAAAGCGTATACAATGAGCAGTTCTTC. Translating gives CASSSQSVYNEQFF.

In regard to this clone: The junction shows a germline mismatch at one end, possibly a read error. This chain joins TRBV28 and TRBJ1-6; TRBD1 matches 10 bases. The CDR3 covers 12 residues. Germline V lookup: CDR1 MDHEN, CDR2 SYDVKM. The CDR3 DNA reads as TGTGCCAGCAGGGGACAGGGGCCACCCCCCCACTTT. It translates to CASRGQGPPPHF. The complete variable domain, with remaining parts taken from reference TRBV28 and TRBJ1-6, reads DVKVTQSSRYLVKRTGEKVFLECVQDMDHENMFWYRQDPGLGLRLIYFSYDVKMKEKGDIPEGYSVSREKKERFSLILESASTNQTSMYLCASRGQGPPPHFGNGTRLTVT.

The rearrangement links TRBV2 to TRBJ2-3, with 7 bases matching TRBD1. V shed 2 bases and J 2 bases; nucleotides not matched to a gene: 13. Looked up from germline, CDR1 is SNHLY and CDR2 is FYNNEI. This CDR3 region has 18 residues. The CDR3 bases are TGTGCCAGCAGTGAATCTTCCGTGAGACAGGGATTCACAGATACGCAGTATTTT. Translated, it gives CASSESSVRQGFTDTQYF.

The chain recombines TRBV5-1 with TRBJ2-7; 10 nucleotides match TRBD2. Germline V gene sequence: CDR1 SGHRS, CDR2 YFSETQ. Losses at the gene ends were 4 bases for V and 0 bases for J; bases not matched to a gene: 10. The CDR3 is 17 amino acids. CDR3 protein: CASSPAPSGGTSYEQYF. The CDR3, as DNA: TGCGCCAGCAGCCCAGCTCCTAGCGGGGGCACCTCCTACGAGCAGTACTTC.

The gene calls are TRBV27 and TRBJ1-5; TRBD1 is a possible D gene (6 bases). Germline CDR1 reads MNHEY; CDR2 reads SMNVEV (reference sequence). Trimming removed 3 bases at V and 6 bases at J, with 9 bases between. The CDR3 covers 13 residues. This CDR3 is CASSFTGSQPQHF. CDR3 coding DNA: TGTGCCAGCAGTTTCACAGGGAGTCAGCCCCAGCATTTT.

The chain uses TRBV5-6 and TRBJ1-2; possibly TRBD1 for D (6 bases). The CDR3 totals 15 residues. V lost 0 bases and J lost 4, with 13 bases in between. Germline CDR1 reads SGHDT; CDR2 reads YYEEEE. The CDR3 reads CASSLGSGDPYGYTF. DNA of the CDR3: TGTGCCAGCAGCTTGGGCTCAGGGGATCCCTATGGCTACACCTTC.

This clone was observed a single time. Other DNA sequences in the sample encode the same CDR3. The rearrangement links TRBV28 to TRBJ2-7; 7 bases line up with TRBD1. Germline values: CDR1 MDHEN, CDR2 SYDVKM. The V and J ends lost 3 bases and 3 bases, in that order; junction bases with no gene match: 8. This CDR3 has 15 residues. The CDR3 region is CASSLRGQEDYEQYF. The CDR3, as DNA: TGTGCCAGCAGTTTGCGCGGACAGGAGGACTACGAGCAGTACTTC.

The chain recombines TRBV9 with TRBJ2-3; 7 bases are shared with TRBD1. This CDR3 comprises 15 residues. After removal of 2 bases from V and 5 bases from J, the junction contained 8 bases not matched to a gene. Germline lookup yields CDR1 SGDLS and CDR2 YYNGEE. In DNA form, the CDR3 reads TGTGCCAGCAGCGTGGCAGGGGGTCCCAAAGATACGCAGTATTTT. Its translation: CASSVAGGPKDTQYF.

The chain uses TRBV21-1 and TRBJ1-2; the table's D call of TRBD1 was not tested on the DNA. TRBV21-1 is described as a pseudogene. This CDR3 has 18 amino acids. CDR3 in amino acids: CASTKTGSGQVNPYGYTF. The CDR3 coding sequence is TGTGCCAGCACTAAAACGGGGTCGGGACAGGTAAATCCCTATGGCTACACCTTC.

This rearrangement joins TRBV21-1 to TRBJ2-7; the table's D call, TRBD1, was not checked against the DNA. TRBV21-1 is described as a pseudogene. This CDR3 region has 14 residues. The CDR3 coding sequence is TGTGCCAGCAGCAATTTTTGCAGGTCCTACGAGCAGTACTTC. Amino acid sequence: CASSNFCRSYEQYF.

CDR3 loop: CSVRDYGYTF. In DNA, the CDR3 is TGCAGTGTGAGGGACTATGGCTACACCTTC. The genes are TRBV20-1 and TRBJ1-2; no definite D call. V lost 7 bases to trimming and J lost 3 bases, with 6 bases between them. There are 10 residues in the CDR3. In germline, CDR1 is DFQATT, CDR2 SNEGSKA (reference sequence).

The chain couples TRBV5-5 to TRBJ2-7; a weak D match, TRBD1 (5 bases). V was shortened by 1 base and J by 6 bases, with 11 bases between the two germline ends. The CDR3 loop spans 13 amino acids. CDR1 and CDR2 from the germline V gene are SGHKS and YYEKEE (reference sequence). For the CDR3, the DNA is TGTGCCAGCAGCTTGCTGCAGGGCTCCGAGCAGTACTTC. Its protein product is CASSLLQGSEQYF.

The rearrangement uses TRBV11-2 and TRBJ2-7; 10 bases line up with TRBD1. With 5 bases clipped from V and 4 bases from J, the junction kept 5 bases outside the gene matches. CDR1 and CDR2 from the germline V gene are SGHAT and FQNNGV. The CDR3 runs 14 residues. CDR3 amino acids: CASSLGTGEYEQYF. CDR3 bases: TGTGCCAGCAGCCTCGGGACAGGGGAGTACGAGCAGTACTTC.